Ten or more counts support the clone carrying this T cell receptor beta chain. Its antigen is as yet unknown. As to time point: newly diagnosed GD, antithyroid drugs for less than 3 months. Making the TCR library involved RNA that had been extracted from PBMCs. The TCR beta library used iRepertoire HTBI primers with Arm-PCR amplification of CDR3. In TCRdb, the multiplex PCR reads were re-called with MiXCR into one record per CDR3 protein. The data show roughly 420,000 distinct CDR3 sequences, roughly 17% seen once. These data come from a study of regulatory T cells in long-lasting Graves disease. At the level of the study: Graves' patients, diagnosed recently, had received antithyroid drugs under 3 months.

Findings of the study overall: TRBV28, TRBJ1-2 and TRBJ2-5 emerged as the favored segments in persistent disease.

Germline CDR1 is KGHSH and CDR2 is LQKENI. With 2 bases removed from V and 7 bases from J, the gap between germline ends came to 12 bases. This CDR3 contains 13 residues. These data also formed part of another study, on T cells in Graves' hyperthyroidism and ophthalmopathy. As that report states: HTBI primers drove first-round RT-PCR of the TCR CDR3. Most expanded thyroid clonotypes above 0.001 also appeared in blood.

The chain uses TRBV18 and TRBJ2-7, with D possibly TRBD2 on 6 matching bases. The TCR was taken from a woman in her 30s with Graves disease. Source: peripheral blood mononuclear cells (PBMCs), taken at new diagnosis, from a patient treated with antithyroid drugs. The CDR3 DNA reads as TGTGCCAGCTCACCATCCGGGAGTTGGGAGCAGTACTTC. Amino acid sequence: CASSPSGSWEQYF.